This entry describes one T cell receptor (beta chain). The data belong to a study of control samples from healthy donors and cancer patients. Profiled with immunoSEQ multiplex PCR; TCRdb holds only in-frame clones, not every one. In the table there are some 70,000 clones, about 83% of which are singletons. The CDR3 contains 15 residues. CDR1 is SGHTA and CDR2 is FQGNSA in the germline V gene. Trimming removed 5 bases from V and 4 bases from J, with 14 bases in between. The material sequenced was blood. The TCR originated in a man between 60 and 75 years old in good health. The chain carries TRBV7-2 and TRBJ1-4; D gene ambiguous. DNA of the CDR3: TGTGCCAGCAGCCCTTCGGTATTCGGTAATGAAAAACTGTTTTTT. Protein product: CASSPSVFGNEKLFF.